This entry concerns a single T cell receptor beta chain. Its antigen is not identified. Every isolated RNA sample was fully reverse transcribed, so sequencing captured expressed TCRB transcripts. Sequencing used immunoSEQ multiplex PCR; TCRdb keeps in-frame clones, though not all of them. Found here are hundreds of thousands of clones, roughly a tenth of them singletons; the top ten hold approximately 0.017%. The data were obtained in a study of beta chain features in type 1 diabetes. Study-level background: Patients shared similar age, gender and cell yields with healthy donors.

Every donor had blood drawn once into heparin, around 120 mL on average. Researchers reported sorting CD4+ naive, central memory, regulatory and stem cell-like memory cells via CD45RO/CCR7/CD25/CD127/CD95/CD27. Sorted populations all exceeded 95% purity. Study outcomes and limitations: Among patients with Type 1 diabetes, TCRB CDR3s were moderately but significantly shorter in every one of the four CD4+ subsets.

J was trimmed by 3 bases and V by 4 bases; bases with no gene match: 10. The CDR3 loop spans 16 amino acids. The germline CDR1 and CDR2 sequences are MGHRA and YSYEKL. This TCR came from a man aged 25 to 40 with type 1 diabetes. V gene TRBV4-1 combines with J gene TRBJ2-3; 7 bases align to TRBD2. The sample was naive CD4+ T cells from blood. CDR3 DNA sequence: TGCGCCAGCAGCCGGGGGAGGGGCACTGCTACAGATACGCAGTATTTT. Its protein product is CASSRGRGTATDTQYF.